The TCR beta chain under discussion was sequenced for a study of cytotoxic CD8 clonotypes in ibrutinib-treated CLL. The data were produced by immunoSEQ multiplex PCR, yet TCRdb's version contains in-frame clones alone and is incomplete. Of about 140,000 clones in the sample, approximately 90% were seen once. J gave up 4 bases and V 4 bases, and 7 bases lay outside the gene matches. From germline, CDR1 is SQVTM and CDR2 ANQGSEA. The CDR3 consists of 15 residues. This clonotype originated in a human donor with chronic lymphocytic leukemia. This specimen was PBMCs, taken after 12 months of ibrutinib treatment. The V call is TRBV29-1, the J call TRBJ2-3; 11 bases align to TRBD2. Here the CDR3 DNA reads TGCAGCGTTGGAATGCTAGCGGGAGGCCCAGATACGCAGTATTTT. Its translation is CSVGMLAGGPDTQYF.